What follows are 21 T cell receptor beta chains derived from one specimen sequenced in a study of blood T cell repertoires in COVID-19. Sequencing was performed with immunoSEQ multiplex PCR; in TCRdb, only in-frame clones are kept and a portion is missing. The table shows about 180,000 clones, with just under 80% occurring only once. Sequencing was performed on peripheral blood. Every receptor here comes from a man between 65 and 85 years old with active or convalescent COVID-19.

J is TRBJ2-3 and V is TRBV5-1; the match to TRBD1 covers 8 bases. V was pared by 0 bases and J by 0 bases, with 12 bases of the junction left unmatched. CDR3 size: 19 residues. Looked up from germline, CDR1 is SGHRS and CDR2 is YFSETQ. The CDR3 spells CASSLVTSYQGASTDTQYF. CDR3 DNA: TGCGCCAGCAGCTTGGTCACAAGCTACCAGGGGGCCAGCACAGATACGCAGTATTTT.

This clone was found a few times. The gene calls are TRBV10-1 and TRBJ2-3; tentatively, D is TRBD2 (6 bases). The ends were cut back, 3 bases at V and 7 bases at J, with 11 bases in the middle. Germline CDR1 is WNHNN and CDR2 is SYGVQD (reference sequence). This CDR3 contains 13 residues. The CDR3 DNA is TGCGCCAGCAGTGAAATGGACTACAATACGCAGTATTTT. It translates to CASSEMDYNTQYF.

The chain is built from TRBV9 and TRBJ2-7; tentatively, D is TRBD1 (5 bases). This CDR3 has 13 residues. Looked up from germline, CDR1 is SGDLS and CDR2 is YYNGEE. V lost 4 bases, J lost 2 bases, and 10 bases lay in between. DNA for the CDR3: TGTGCCAGCAGCCCGGACACCGCCTACGAGCAGTACTTC. Its translation is CASSPDTAYEQYF.

The rearrangement joins TRBV9 to TRBJ2-3, with D possibly being TRBD2 (6 bases). V gave up 1 base and J gave up 0 bases, with 9 bases separating them. The CDR3 consists of 15 residues. CDR1 and CDR2 (germline): SGDLS, YYNGEE. In nucleotides, the CDR3 is TGTGCCAGCAGCGTATCGGCGGGGAGCACAGATACGCAGTATTTT. This codes for CASSVSAGSTDTQYF.

This chain links TRBV7-2 with TRBJ2-5, with TRBD2 as a possible D gene (6 bases). CDR1 and CDR2 (germline): SGHTA, FQGNSA. Trimming shortened V by 1 base and J by 2 bases, and 17 bases separated the two germline ends. The CDR3 runs 17 residues. The CDR3 reads CASSLVSLASEQETQYF. The CDR3 region has the DNA TGTGCCAGCAGCTTAGTGTCACTGGCTAGCGAACAAGAGACCCAGTACTTC.

The rearrangement joins TRBV3-1 (or the pseudogene TRBV3-2) to TRBJ2-7; 8 bases align to TRBD2. V lost 2 bases and J lost 3; bases outside the gene matches: 3. The CDR3 has 14 amino acids. Looked up from germline, CDR1 is LGHDT and CDR2 is YNNKEL (reference sequence). CDR3 in amino acids: CASSQRLAGYEQYF. In nucleotides, the CDR3 is TGTGCCAGCAGCCAAAGGCTAGCGGGCTACGAGCAGTACTTC.

This clone was picked up a small number of times. J is TRBJ1-1 and V is TRBV18; unclear D gene. This CDR3 has 14 residues. Germline V lookup: CDR1 KGHSH, CDR2 LQKENI. V gave up 1 base and J gave up 6 bases, with 12 bases separating them. CDR3 protein: CASSPQDGGPEAFF. In nucleotides, the CDR3 is TGTGCCAGCTCACCACAAGATGGAGGCCCTGAAGCTTTCTTT. The full variable domain, completed using reference TRBV18 and TRBJ1-1, is NAGVMQNPRHLVRRRGQEARLRCSPMKGHSHVYWYRQLPEEGLKFMVYLQKENIIDESGMPKERFSAEFPKEGPSILRIQQVVRGDSAAYFCASSPQDGGPEAFFGQGTRLTVV.

The V call is TRBV11-2, the J call TRBJ1-1; D remains unclear. This CDR3 spans 13 amino acids. V was clipped by 6 bases and J by 2 bases, with 10 bases between them. CDR1 is SGHAT, CDR2 FQNNGV, per germline. CDR3 amino acids: CASSLGSNTEAFF. Written as DNA, the CDR3 is TGTGCCAGCAGTCTAGGGAGTAACACTGAAGCTTTCTTT.

Of note for this clone: Other DNA sequences of this sample code for an identical CDR3. This chain uses TRBV19 with TRBJ1-5; perhaps TRBD1 as D (5 bases). Trimming left V 5 bases short and J 6 bases short, with 11 bases between. The CDR3 is 13 amino acids. From germline, CDR1 is LNHDA and CDR2 SQIVND (reference sequence). The CDR3 protein is CASSRGVGQPQHF. The CDR3 DNA reads TGTGCCAGTAGTCGGGGGGTAGGTCAGCCCCAGCATTTT.

The chain couples TRBV19 to TRBJ2-3; weak D call: TRBD1 (6 bases). There are 14 residues in the CDR3. V was pared by 3 bases and J by 6 bases, with 13 bases between. Germline assignment: CDR1 LNHDA and CDR2 SQIVND (reference sequence). CDR3 coding DNA: TGTGCCAGTAGTATCCGGGGAAGGGGGGATACGCAGTATTTT. It encodes CASSIRGRGDTQYF.

The chain carries TRBV7-2 and TRBJ2-5; 10 bases map to TRBD1. V lost 3 bases and J lost 2; bases outside the gene matches: 6. CDR3 size: 16 residues. Germline CDR1 and CDR2: SGHTA and FQGNSA. This CDR3 reads CASSLTGTGAQETQYF. The CDR3 bases are TGTGCCAGCAGCTTGACCGGGACAGGGGCTCAAGAGACCCAGTACTTC.

This clone was seen a single time. The genes are TRBV10-1 and TRBJ2-3, with D perhaps matching TRBD2 (7 bases). The germline gives CDR1 WNHNN, CDR2 SYGVQD (reference sequence). V was trimmed by 6 bases and J by 4 bases, leaving 20 bases between them. The CDR3 contains 16 residues. CDR3 sequence: CASSPRISGGSDTQYF. The DNA for the CDR3 is TGCGCCAGCAGCCCTCGTATATCGGGGGGCTCAGATACGCAGTATTTT.

This chain connects TRBV5-1 to TRBJ2-3; the D gene is possibly TRBD2 (7 bases). The germline gives CDR1 SGHRS, CDR2 YFSETQ. CDR3 length: 14 residues. Trimming took off 0 bases at V and 3 bases at J, with 8 bases between the two ends. The CDR3 DNA reads TGCGCCAGCAGCTTGGAGGGGGGGACAGATACGCAGTATTTT. Protein product: CASSLEGGTDTQYF.

V and J are TRBV12-3 or TRBV12-4 and TRBJ1-2; D call uncertain. Trimming took 9 bases from V and 0 from J, leaving 11 bases between them. This CDR3 is built from 13 residues. CDR3 residues: CASAYSANYGYTF. The CDR3 DNA is TGTGCCAGTGCCTACAGTGCTAACTATGGCTACACCTTC.

The chain links TRBV5-1 to TRBJ2-3; 8 bases align to TRBD2. Trimming removed 3 bases from V and 2 bases from J; junction bases left unmatched: 11. This CDR3 is built from 17 residues. Germline CDR1 SGHRS, CDR2 YFSETQ. CDR3: CASSSAIAGLPTDTQYF. CDR3 nucleotide sequence: TGCGCCAGCAGCTCCGCCATAGCGGGACTTCCCACAGATACGCAGTATTTT.

The chain is built from TRBV7-3 and TRBJ2-2; maybe TRBD2 (6 bases). V gave up 7 bases and J gave up 6 bases, with 27 bases separating them. CDR1 SGHTA and CDR2 FQGTGA come from the germline V gene. The CDR3 is 18 amino acids. CDR3 sequence reads: CASILYRPTWTKAGELFF. The CDR3, as DNA: TGTGCCAGCATCCTTTACCGACCTACTTGGACTAAGGCCGGGGAGCTGTTTTTT.

The V gene is TRBV3-1 (or the pseudogene TRBV3-2), the J gene TRBJ2-1; the match to TRBD2 covers 8 bases. This CDR3 spans 17 amino acids. The germline V gene encodes CDR1 LGHDT and CDR2 YNNKEL (reference sequence). Germline trimming cut 4 bases from V and 5 bases from J; bases unmatched to any gene: 13. The CDR3 bases are TGTGCCAGCAGCCTTCAAGTAAGCGGGAGTGGGGACAATGAGCAGTTCTTC. Protein product: CASSLQVSGSGDNEQFF.

This sequence joins TRBV4-2 and TRBJ2-5, with 13 positions matching TRBD2. CDR3 length: 16 amino acids. After removal of 2 bases from V and 3 bases from J, the junction contained 3 bases not matched to a gene. Germline CDR1 LGHNA, CDR2 YNFKEQ. The CDR3: CASSQTGTSGEETQYF. The CDR3 nucleotides are TGTGCCAGCAGCCAAACCGGGACTAGCGGGGAAGAGACCCAGTACTTC.

The table lists this clone with a few counts. This rearrangement joins TRBV9 to TRBJ1-5; D is unresolved. This CDR3 contains 13 residues. The germline gives CDR1 SGDLS, CDR2 YYNGEE. V was shortened by 7 bases and J by 2 bases, with 10 bases between the two germline ends. The CDR3 DNA sequence: TGTGCCAGCTCGCGGTCAGGCAATCAGCCCCAGCATTTT. Its translation: CASSRSGNQPQHF. The full variable domain, rest sourced from reference TRBV9 and TRBJ1-5, is DSGVTQTPKHLITATGQRVTLRCSPRSGDLSVYWYQQSLDQGLQFLIQYYNGEERAKGNILERFSAQQFPDLHSELNLSSLELGDSALYFCASSRSGNQPQHFGDGTRLSIL.

The chain joins TRBV5-6 to TRBJ1-5; 9 nucleotides match TRBD1. This CDR3 has 16 residues. J lost 3 bases, V lost 3 bases, and 7 bases had no gene match. CDR1 SGHDT and CDR2 YYEEEE come from the germline V gene. The CDR3 DNA is TGTGCCAGCAGCTCCACCGGGACAGGGAACAATCAGCCCCAGCATTTT. It yields the protein CASSSTGTGNNQPQHF.

J is TRBJ1-2 and V is TRBV30; 7 bases are a match to TRBD1. Per germline, CDR1 GTSNPN and CDR2 SVGIG (reference sequence). The V and J ends lost 3 bases and 4 bases, in that order; junction bases with no gene match: 11. The CDR3 consists of 15 residues. In nucleotides, the CDR3 is TGTGCCTGGAGGGGGGACAGCTCTTCGTTCTATGGCTACACCTTC. Its translation: CAWRGDSSSFYGYTF.